Listed below are T cell receptor beta chains from one sample, sequenced in a study of blood T cell repertoires in COVID-19. This table comes from immunoSEQ multiplex PCR, and its TCRdb copy is limited to in-frame clones, with some not included. The sample gives 20,000 to 25,000 clones, around 82% of which show up once; 13% is in the top ten. Sequencing was performed on peripheral blood. The receptors were sampled from a man in his sixties with active COVID-19. The CDR3 runs from the conserved cysteine through the conserved F or W. The order of the fields is CDR3 protein, CDR3 DNA, J gene, V gene, D gene, clone size, CDR3 length. The D gene is left open where the match is weak. Clone size is stated in some rows and not others, as once, few, many or a class when expanded.

CDR3 protein: CASSFLERGITDTQYF; CDR3 DNA: TGTGCCAGCAGCTTCCTAGAGCGGGGTATCACAGATACGCAGTATTTT; J gene: TRBJ2-3; V gene: TRBV11-2; D gene: TRBD2; clone size: few; CDR3 length: 16
CDR3 protein: CASSAEGASNQPQHF; CDR3 DNA: TGTGCCAGCTCAGCGGAGGGGGCGAGCAATCAGCCCCAGCATTTT; J gene: TRBJ1-5; V gene: TRBV6-6; D gene: TRBD1; clone size: once; CDR3 length: 15
CDR3 protein: CASSLDRVGNEQYF; CDR3 DNA: TGTGCCAGCAGTTTAGACAGGGTCGGGAACGAGCAGTACTTC; J gene: TRBJ2-7; V gene: TRBV27; D gene: TRBD1; clone size: -; CDR3 length: 14
CDR3 protein: CASSSGPGSGSINEQFF; CDR3 DNA: TGTGCCAGCAGTTCCGGCCCCGGTAGCGGGAGCATCAATGAGCAGTTCTTC; J gene: TRBJ2-1; V gene: TRBV5-4; D gene: TRBD2; clone size: -; CDR3 length: 17
CDR3 protein: CASTPGFHGGSF; CDR3 DNA: TGTGCCTCTACGCCGGGTTTCCACGGGGGGAGTTTC; J gene: TRBJ2-4; V gene: TRBV2; D gene: TRBD2; clone size: -; CDR3 length: 12
CDR3 protein: CASSPSSGSPNEQFF; CDR3 DNA: TGTGCCAGCAGCCCCTCTAGCGGGAGTCCGAATGAGCAGTTCTTC; J gene: TRBJ2-1; V gene: TRBV7-9; D gene: TRBD2; clone size: many; CDR3 length: 15
CDR3 protein: CASSLDLWDRPQETQYF; CDR3 DNA: TGTGCCAGCAGCTTAGATCTCTGGGACAGGCCCCAAGAGACCCAGTACTTC; J gene: TRBJ2-5; V gene: TRBV11-3; D gene: TRBD1; clone size: -; CDR3 length: 17
CDR3 protein: CASSSPSSGYTF; CDR3 DNA: TGTGCCTCTTCCTCCCCCTCCTCGGGCTACACCTTC; J gene: TRBJ1-2; V gene: TRBV30; D gene: -; clone size: -; CDR3 length: 12
CDR3 protein: CASSVGGTGNEKLFF; CDR3 DNA: TGTGCCAGCAGCGTAGGTGGGACAGGGAATGAAAAACTGTTTTTT; J gene: TRBJ1-4; V gene: TRBV9; D gene: TRBD1; clone size: -; CDR3 length: 15
CDR3 protein: CASSFGLAGDTDTQYF; CDR3 DNA: TGTGCCAGCAGCTTCGGACTAGCGGGAGACACAGATACGCAGTATTTT; J gene: TRBJ2-3; V gene: TRBV7-8; D gene: TRBD2; clone size: -; CDR3 length: 16
CDR3 protein: CASNEPGQGRTGELFF; CDR3 DNA: TGTGCCAGCAATGAACCGGGACAGGGGCGGACCGGGGAGCTGTTTTTT; J gene: TRBJ2-2; V gene: TRBV5-8; D gene: TRBD1; clone size: -; CDR3 length: 16
CDR3 protein: CASSPGGAWDEQFF; CDR3 DNA: TGCGCCAGCAGCCCCGGAGGAGCATGGGATGAGCAGTTCTTC; J gene: TRBJ2-1; V gene: TRBV4-3; D gene: -; clone size: few; CDR3 length: 14
CDR3 protein: CASSPGGTGGEQYF; CDR3 DNA: TGTGCCAGCAGCCCGGGCGGGACAGGGGGGGAGCAGTACTTC; J gene: TRBJ2-7; V gene: TRBV27; D gene: TRBD1; clone size: few; CDR3 length: 14
CDR3 protein: CASSLVGAQEEQYF; CDR3 DNA: TGTGCCAGCAGCCTCGTGGGGGCCCAAGAGGAGCAGTACTTC; J gene: TRBJ2-7; V gene: TRBV6-6; D gene: -; clone size: few; CDR3 length: 14
CDR3 protein: CASSAGTAQETQYF; CDR3 DNA: TGCGCCAGCAGCGCCGGGACAGCTCAAGAGACCCAGTACTTC; J gene: TRBJ2-5; V gene: TRBV5-1; D gene: TRBD1; clone size: -; CDR3 length: 14
CDR3 protein: CASSAHLAGVTDTQYF; CDR3 DNA: TGTGCCAGCAGCGCCCATCTAGCGGGGGTTACAGATACGCAGTATTTT; J gene: TRBJ2-3; V gene: TRBV7-9; D gene: TRBD2; clone size: -; CDR3 length: 16
CDR3 protein: CSVETSGRGYEQYF; CDR3 DNA: TGCAGCGTTGAAACTAGCGGGAGGGGGTACGAGCAGTACTTC; J gene: TRBJ2-7; V gene: TRBV29-1; D gene: TRBD2; clone size: -; CDR3 length: 14
CDR3 protein: CASTETERLAFF; CDR3 DNA: TGTGCCAGCACCGAGACTGAACGGCTGGCTTTTTTT; J gene: TRBJ1-1; V gene: TRBV21-1; D gene: -; clone size: -; CDR3 length: 12
CDR3 protein: CATSSGSTDTQYF; CDR3 DNA: TGTGCCACCAGCTCAGGGAGCACAGATACGCAGTATTTT; J gene: TRBJ2-3; V gene: TRBV24-1; D gene: -; clone size: -; CDR3 length: 13
CDR3 protein: CASSSSSGRGNEQFF; CDR3 DNA: TGTGCCAGCAGCTCCTCTTCGGGTCGCGGGAATGAGCAGTTCTTC; J gene: TRBJ2-1; V gene: TRBV5-6; D gene: -; clone size: -; CDR3 length: 15